This passage covers 28 T cell receptor beta chains from one sample sequenced in a study of blood T cell repertoires in COVID-19. Generated by immunoSEQ multiplex PCR, the TCRdb table keeps only in-frame clones and is missing some. The table lists 250,000 to 300,000 clones, around 89% of them singletons, with 6.3% in the top ten. Sequenced sample: peripheral blood. These receptors originate from a woman between 45 and 65 years old with COVID-19, enrolled during active disease.

The chain employs TRBV5-1 and TRBJ1-1; the D gene is possibly TRBD1 (5 bases). V was trimmed by 0 bases and J by 3 bases, leaving 12 bases between them. CDR1 and CDR2 from the germline V gene are SGHRS and YFSETQ. CDR3 length equals 15 residues. The CDR3 DNA reads TGCGCCAGCAGCTTGGGCGGGGCGGGAGACACTGAAGCTTTCTTT. This codes for CASSLGGAGDTEAFF.

The J gene is TRBJ2-3, the V gene TRBV29-1; 9 bases are a match to TRBD1. Germline CDR1 reads SQVTM; CDR2 reads ANQGSEA. With V trimmed by 5 bases and J by 4 bases, 7 bases remained unmatched. This CDR3 is 14 amino acids long. The CDR3: CSVQNRGRADTQYF. The CDR3 DNA reads TGCAGCGTTCAAAACAGGGGGCGGGCAGATACGCAGTATTTT.

This rearrangement joins TRBV12-3 or TRBV12-4 to TRBJ2-5, with TRBD1 matching 8 bases. The V and J ends lost 6 bases and 4 bases, in that order; junction bases with no gene match: 4. The CDR3 has 13 amino acids. CDR3 residues: CASSWTGTETQYF. For the CDR3, the DNA is TGTGCCAGCAGCTGGACAGGGACAGAGACCCAGTACTTC.

The rearrangement uses TRBV7-8 and TRBJ2-3, with TRBD1 matching 7 bases. The CDR3 covers 18 residues. The V gene end was trimmed by 5 bases and the J gene end by 1 base; junction bases not matched to a gene: 15. CDR1 and CDR2 (germline): SGHVS, FQNEAQ. This chain's CDR3 is CASSAPKTRGLGTDTQYF. The CDR3 bases are TGTGCCAGCAGCGCCCCCAAAACCAGGGGGTTGGGCACAGATACGCAGTATTTT.

The chain employs TRBV18 and TRBJ2-7; D unresolved. Germline V CDR1 and CDR2: KGHSH, LQKENI. The CDR3 is 14 amino acids. The V gene lost 0 bases and the J gene lost 3 bases, with 9 bases spanning the gap. The CDR3 reads CASSPPSQNYEQYF. DNA for the CDR3: TGTGCCAGCTCACCACCGTCGCAGAACTACGAGCAGTACTTC.

V is TRBV11-2 and J is TRBJ2-1; D gene uncertain. CDR3 length equals 16 residues. Germline values: CDR1 SGHAT, CDR2 FQNNGV. Trimming removed 4 bases from V and 0 bases from J, with 13 bases in between. CDR3 sequence reads: CASSSPTESSYNEQFF. For the CDR3, the DNA is TGTGCCAGCAGCTCCCCAACAGAGAGCTCCTACAATGAGCAGTTCTTC.

The V and J genes are TRBV18 and TRBJ2-3, with TRBD2 matching over 11 bases. CDR3 size: 19 residues. CDR1 KGHSH and CDR2 LQKENI come from the germline V gene. The junction had 11 bases not matched to a gene; V was cut back by 3 bases and J by 0 bases. The CDR3 sequence is CASSPLHWTSGSSTDTQYF. CDR3 nucleotides: TGTGCCAGCTCACCCTTACACTGGACTAGCGGGTCTAGCACAGATACGCAGTATTTT.

This chain joins TRBV7-2 and TRBJ1-1, with D uncertain. Germline V gene data show CDR1 as SGHTA and CDR2 as FQGNSA. The CDR3 spans 15 residues. Between the trimmed V and J ends, which lost 2 bases and 0 bases, there was a span of 10 bases. CDR3: CASSLLGGMNTEAFF. The CDR3 nucleotides read TGTGCCAGCAGCTTATTAGGAGGGATGAACACTGAAGCTTTCTTT.

The V and J genes are TRBV29-1 and TRBJ1-4; no clear D. Trimming stripped 7 bases from V and 2 bases from J, with 11 bases between. CDR1 is SQVTM, CDR2 ANQGSEA, per germline. CDR3 length: 13 amino acids. CDR3 sequence reads: CSARRRTNEKLFF. Here the CDR3 DNA reads TGCAGCGCTAGGCGGCGTACTAATGAAAAACTGTTTTTT. Full variable domain (remainder filled in from reference TRBV29-1 and TRBJ1-4): SAVISQKPSRDICQRGTSLTIQCQVDSQVTMMFWYRQQPGQSLTLIATANQGSEATYESGFVIDKFPISRPNLTFSTLTVSNMSPEDSSIYLCSARRRTNEKLFFGSGTQLSVL.

V usage is TRBV19 and J usage is TRBJ2-5, with a weak D call TRBD1 (6 bases). There are 13 residues in the CDR3. The V end was cut by 4 bases, the J end by 4 bases, with 10 bases between. Germline V gene data show CDR1 as LNHDA and CDR2 as SQIVND (reference sequence). CDR3 nucleotides: TGTGCCAGTAGTAGCAGGGGTCGAGAGACCCAGTACTTC. Translating it yields CASSSRGRETQYF.

V is TRBV5-1 and J is TRBJ1-1, with unresolved D. From germline, CDR1 is SGHRS and CDR2 YFSETQ. Trimming took 5 bases from V and 0 from J, leaving 8 bases between them. This CDR3 is built from 13 residues. CDR3 protein: CASRGALNTEAFF. The CDR3 nucleotides read TGCGCCAGCAGGGGCGCATTGAACACTGAAGCTTTCTTT. The full variable domain, rest sourced from reference TRBV5-1 and TRBJ1-1, is KAGVTQTPRYLIKTRGQQVTLSCSPISGHRSVSWYQQTPGQGLQFLFEYFSETQRNKGNFPGRFSGRQFSNSRSEMNVSTLELGDSALYLCASRGALNTEAFFGQGTRLTVV.

The chain carries TRBV27 and TRBJ1-1; TRBD1 matches 10 bases. Trimming removed 1 base from V and 0 bases from J; junction bases left unmatched: 8. The CDR3 contains 18 residues. CDR1 and CDR2 (germline): MNHEY, SMNVEV (reference sequence). The CDR3 sequence is CASSLYGTGAPMNTEAFF. DNA for the CDR3: TGTGCCAGCAGTTTATACGGGACAGGGGCTCCCATGAACACTGAAGCTTTCTTT.

The gene calls are TRBV7-9 and TRBJ2-7; 8 bases are a match to TRBD1. Germline V lookup: CDR1 SEHNR, CDR2 FQNEAQ (reference sequence). The CDR3 is 15 residues long. J gave up 2 bases and V 2 bases, and 5 bases lay outside the gene matches. CDR3 in amino acids: CASSLTDRVPYEQYF. The CDR3 DNA follows: TGTGCCAGCAGCTTAACGGACAGGGTGCCCTACGAGCAGTACTTC.

The rearrangement links TRBV30 to TRBJ2-7; 10 nucleotides align to TRBD2. Germline V lookup: CDR1 GTSNPN, CDR2 SVGIG (reference sequence). Trimming cost V 3 bases and J 1 base; bases outside gene matches: 3. The CDR3 has 14 amino acids. This chain's CDR3 is CAWRSAGGSYEQYF. The CDR3 DNA follows: TGTGCCTGGAGATCAGCGGGAGGGTCCTACGAGCAGTACTTC.

The chain employs TRBV24-1 and TRBJ2-3; 8 bases fit TRBD2. V shed 0 bases and J 0 bases; nucleotides not matched to a gene: 4. The germline V gene encodes CDR1 KGHDR and CDR2 SFDVKD. The CDR3 extends over 17 amino acids. The CDR3 loop is CATSDLITGGSTDTQYF. In DNA form, the CDR3 reads TGTGCCACCAGTGATTTGATTACGGGAGGGAGCACAGATACGCAGTATTTT.

The chain uses TRBV5-1 and TRBJ1-4; 9 bases are shared with TRBD1. Germline CDR1 is SGHRS and CDR2 is YFSETQ. The V gene end was trimmed by 0 bases and the J gene end by 3 bases; junction bases not matched to a gene: 12. The CDR3 spans 19 residues. The CDR3 DNA sequence: TGCGCCAGCAGCTTGGCCCAGACAGGGGGGGGCCGGGCTAATGAAAAACTGTTTTTT. Its translation: CASSLAQTGGGRANEKLFF.

The V gene is TRBV7-9, the J gene TRBJ1-2, with TRBD1 as a possible D gene (5 bases). Germline V gene lookup returns CDR1 SEHNR and CDR2 FQNEAQ (reference sequence). This CDR3 has 14 amino acids. Trimming took off 2 bases at V and 4 bases at J, with 11 bases between the two ends. DNA of the CDR3: TGTGCCAGCAGCTTACGGCAAGACAGCTATGGCTACACCTTC. Translated: CASSLRQDSYGYTF.

The chain is built from TRBV6-5 and TRBJ2-1, with D possibly TRBD2 on 6 matching bases. Germline CDR1 and CDR2: MNHEY and SVGAGI. The ends were cut back, 11 bases at V and 10 bases at J, with 18 bases in the middle. The CDR3 consists of 12 residues. Written as DNA, the CDR3 is TGTGCCTGCGGCCGTGGGGGGACCGAGCAGTTCTTC. This translates into CACGRGGTEQFF.

The chain uses TRBV12-3 or TRBV12-4 and TRBJ1-1; D call uncertain. The V end was cut by 4 bases, the J end by 0 bases, with 6 bases between. The CDR3 is made up of 13 amino acids. CDR3 sequence: CASSSDVNTEAFF. CDR3 in DNA: TGTGCCAGCAGTTCAGATGTGAACACTGAAGCTTTCTTT.

The chain uses TRBV11-1 and TRBJ1-3; TRBD1 aligns across 7 bases. Germline loops: CDR1 SGHAT, CDR2 FQDESV (reference sequence). This CDR3 is 16 amino acids long. V was pared by 3 bases and J by 0 bases, with 5 bases of the junction left unmatched. CDR3 in amino acids: CASSLHGTDSGNTIYF. Written as DNA, the CDR3 is TGTGCCAGCAGCTTGCACGGGACAGACTCTGGAAACACCATATATTTT.

This chain links TRBV30 with TRBJ1-1, with TRBD1 matching 9 bases. Germline values: CDR1 GTSNPN, CDR2 SVGIG (reference sequence). Trimming took 1 base from V and 1 from J; bases not matched to a gene: 10. The CDR3 is 17 residues long. The CDR3 nucleotides are TGTGCCTGGAGTGGCGACAGGGGGAGGCTAGCGAACACTGAAGCTTTCTTT. Protein sequence: CAWSGDRGRLANTEAFF.

This chain links TRBV5-5 with TRBJ1-1; D not resolved. This CDR3 contains 15 residues. Germline CDR1 SGHKS, CDR2 YYEKEE (reference sequence). V lost 0 bases, J lost 3 bases, and 12 bases lay in between. The CDR3 nucleotides are TGTGCCAGCAGCTTGGCCTTAACAGTTCACACTGAAGCTTTCTTT. It translates to CASSLALTVHTEAFF. Drawing the rest from reference TRBV5-5 and TRBJ1-1, the complete variable domain is DAGVTQSPTHLIKTRGQQVTLRCSPISGHKSVSWYQQVLGQGPQFIFQYYEKEERGRGNFPDRFSARQFPNYSSELNVNALLLGDSALYLCASSLALTVHTEAFFGQGTRLTVV.

The V call is TRBV11-2, the J call TRBJ2-5, with D unresolved. This CDR3 is built from 14 residues. CDR1 and CDR2 from the germline V gene are SGHAT and FQNNGV. Trimming took 2 bases from V and 2 from J, leaving 9 bases between them. The CDR3 DNA reads TGTGCCAGCAGCTTAAGAGGTTGGCAAGAGACCCAGTACTTC. This sequence encodes CASSLRGWQETQYF.

V and J are TRBV18 and TRBJ1-3; a weak D match, TRBD1 (5 bases). V lost 7 bases to trimming and J lost 0 bases, with 13 bases between them. The CDR3 covers 15 residues. Germline V gives CDR1 KGHSH, CDR2 LQKENI. The CDR3 DNA is TGTGCCAGCTTCAGGGAATTAAACTCTGGAAACACCATATATTTT. It is translated as CASFRELNSGNTIYF.

The chain couples TRBV5-6 to TRBJ2-5; a weak D match, TRBD2 (6 bases). Trimming shortened V by 1 base and J by 3 bases, and 19 bases separated the two germline ends. Germline assignment: CDR1 SGHDT and CDR2 YYEEEE. The CDR3 sequence is 17 residues long. CDR3 sequence reads: CASSLFPGVGQKETQYF. CDR3 sequence (DNA): TGTGCCAGCAGCTTGTTTCCGGGGGTCGGGCAAAAAGAGACCCAGTACTTC.

Only one count was recorded for this clone. The rearrangement joins TRBV6-6 to TRBJ2-1; perhaps TRBD1 as D (6 bases). The V end lost 4 bases, the J end lost 2 bases, and 15 bases lay between the germline ends. Germline CDR1 and CDR2: MNHNY and SVGAGI (reference sequence). There are 16 residues in the CDR3. CDR3 sequence reads: CASSWGQGHPYNEQFF. The CDR3 DNA sequence: TGTGCCAGCAGTTGGGGGCAGGGACACCCCTACAATGAGCAGTTCTTC.

The rearrangement joins TRBV7-2 to TRBJ2-7; 7 positions match TRBD2. Unmatched junction bases numbered 9, after V lost 4 bases and J lost 3 bases. Germline V gene sequence: CDR1 SGHTA, CDR2 FQGNSA. The CDR3 has 15 amino acids. Here the CDR3 reads CASSSSGGGDYEQYF. As DNA, the CDR3 is TGTGCCAGCAGCTCCTCTGGCGGGGGAGACTACGAGCAGTACTTC.

This rearrangement joins TRBV11-2 to TRBJ1-6; D is ambiguous. V was trimmed by 3 bases and J by 8 bases, leaving 11 bases between them. Per the germline V gene, CDR1 is SGHAT and CDR2 is FQNNGV. The CDR3 runs to 14 residues. The CDR3 bases are TGTGCCAGCAGCTTTGGCCAGTCTCATTCACCCCTCCACTTT. This encodes CASSFGQSHSPLHF. Complete variable domain (other parts from reference TRBV11-2 and TRBJ1-6): EAGVAQSPRYKIIEKRQSVAFWCNPISGHATLYWYQQILGQGPKLLIQFQNNGVVDDSQLPKDRFSAERLKGVDSTLKIQPAKLEDSAVYLCASSFGQSHSPLHFGNGTRLTVT.